Sequencing of this T cell receptor (beta chain) was carried out in a study of shared clonotypes between healthy human individuals. On the study more broadly: Three plates were used per donor for CD4 naive, three for CD4 memory, two for CD8 naive and one for CD8 memory. Whole-study findings and limits: The study found lower generation probabilities in non-shared clonotypes than in those shared by all four donors. Measured sharing among donors was expected to vary with sequencing depth.

Note on this clone: Its antigen is unidentified.

Deep-level settings were used for running the assay. The assay was immunoSEQ multiplex PCR, and TCRdb's table has in-frame clones only and misses some. The data hold under 2.5 million clones, with roughly 90% observed a single time. The V gene's germline CDR1 is SEHNR and CDR2 FQNEAQ (reference sequence). The length of the CDR3 is 15 residues. V lost 3 bases to trimming and J lost 8 bases, with 16 bases between them. The TCR was taken from a man between 18 and 29 years old in good health. Some clones in this sample may be carry-over from other donors' samples. Sequenced material: naive CD4+ T cells from PBMCs. The subset denotes: CD45RA+ positively selected. The chain uses TRBV7-9 and TRBJ2-2; D unclear. Written as DNA, the CDR3 is TGTGCCAGCAGCTTGCGTTCCATCACACCGGGGGAGCTGTTTTTT. It specifies CASSLRSITPGELFF.